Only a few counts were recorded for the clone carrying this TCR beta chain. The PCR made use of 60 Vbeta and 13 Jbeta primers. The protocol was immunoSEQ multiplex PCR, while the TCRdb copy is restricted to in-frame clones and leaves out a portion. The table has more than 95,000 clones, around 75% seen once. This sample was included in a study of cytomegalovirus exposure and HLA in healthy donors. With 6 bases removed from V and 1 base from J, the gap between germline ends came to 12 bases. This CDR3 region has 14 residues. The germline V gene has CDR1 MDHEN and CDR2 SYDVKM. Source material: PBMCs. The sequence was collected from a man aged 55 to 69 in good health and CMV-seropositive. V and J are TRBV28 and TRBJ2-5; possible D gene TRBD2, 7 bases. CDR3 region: CASSGGGSQETQYF. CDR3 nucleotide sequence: TGTGCCAGCAGCGGCGGGGGCTCCCAAGAGACCCAGTACTTC.